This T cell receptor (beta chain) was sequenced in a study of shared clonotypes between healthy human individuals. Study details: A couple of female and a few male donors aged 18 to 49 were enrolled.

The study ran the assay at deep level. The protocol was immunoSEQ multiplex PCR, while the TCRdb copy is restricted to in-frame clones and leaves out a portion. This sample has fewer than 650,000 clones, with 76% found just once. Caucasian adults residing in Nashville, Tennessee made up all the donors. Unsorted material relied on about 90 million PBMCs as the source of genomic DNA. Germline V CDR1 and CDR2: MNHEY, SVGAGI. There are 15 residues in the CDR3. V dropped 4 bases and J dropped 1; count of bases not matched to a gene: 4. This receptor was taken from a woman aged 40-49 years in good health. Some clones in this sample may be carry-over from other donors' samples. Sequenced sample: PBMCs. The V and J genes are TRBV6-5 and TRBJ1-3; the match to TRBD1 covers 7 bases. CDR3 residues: CASSSGQQSGNTIYF. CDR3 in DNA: TGTGCCAGCAGTTCGGGACAGCAATCTGGAAACACCATATATTTT.